One T cell receptor (beta chain) is described in this entry. Its antigen is not identified. The sample belongs to a study of cytomegalovirus exposure and HLA in healthy donors. The germline V gene encodes CDR1 MNHEY and CDR2 SMNVEV (reference sequence). The V gene end was trimmed by 0 bases and the J gene end by 6 bases; junction bases not matched to a gene: 10. The CDR3 covers 16 residues. Whole-study results and caveats: Researchers reported in a later analysis that a missense DCLRE1C variant was tied to TCR beta V- and J-gene trimming. As a later analysis revealed, most CMV-associated TCR beta chains appeared HLA-restricted.

Primers for the PCR totalled 60 Vbeta and 13 Jbeta. Repertoires were generated with immunoSEQ multiplex PCR, while TCRdb's copy carries only in-frame clones and drops some. Here the sample spans 200,000 to 250,000 clones, about 75% being singletons. The specimen sequenced was PBMCs. The TCR was taken from a woman in her 30s in good health and CMV-seronegative. J is TRBJ1-1 and V is TRBV27; 7 nucleotides agree with TRBD1. Here the CDR3 DNA reads TGTGCCAGCAGTTTATCCTACAGGGGAGGTACAGCTGAAGCTTTCTTT. Its protein is CASSLSYRGGTAEAFF.